This TCR beta chain stems from a study of cytomegalovirus exposure and HLA in healthy donors. Findings and limits, study-wide: In a later analysis, most CMV-associated TCR beta chains appeared HLA-restricted. Researchers counted about 150 TCR beta chains as cytomegalovirus-associated. Later genetic work tied a missense DCLRE1C variant to beta-chain V and J trimming. Later examination showed HLA-associated TCR beta chains had greater clonal expansion than equally common others.

Details on this clone: Its antigen is unidentified.

PCR employed 60 Vbeta and 13 Jbeta primers. The method was immunoSEQ multiplex PCR; TCRdb's version includes in-frame clones alone and lacks a portion of them. The sample shows under 200,000 clones, 65% to 90% of them seen only once. V gave up 0 bases and J gave up 3 bases; unmatched junction bases: 10. Germline CDR1 and CDR2: SEHNR and FQNEAQ (reference sequence). The CDR3 sequence is 18 residues long. The chain uses TRBV7-9 and TRBJ2-5, with TRBD2 matching 10 bases. The TCR comes from a young woman in good health and CMV-seronegative. Sequenced input: PBMCs. In nucleotides, the CDR3 is TGTGCCAGCAGCTTAGCGGAGTGGGCAGCGGGAGGGAAAGAGACCCAGTACTTC. This encodes CASSLAEWAAGGKETQYF.